This T cell receptor (beta chain) was profiled in a study of blood T cell repertoires in COVID-19. Study information: Collection of acute and convalescent COVID-19 samples took place in the United States, Italy and Spain. The analysed material was cDNA or gDNA that came from T cells, B-cell-depleted T cells, or PBMCs.

As processed by the authors: Researchers report that nucleated cell counts were estimated from reference gene primer amplification. Clones were read by immunoSEQ multiplex PCR, and TCRdb kept only the in-frame ones, dropping some. V, J and clone size are taken as reported in that table, and D and trimming were inferred from the DNA itself. Of tens of thousands of clones in the sample, roughly 70% were seen once. This TCR was recovered from a human donor with acute or convalescent COVID-19. The donor label of this sample is uncertain. Sequencing was performed on peripheral blood.

CDR3 protein: CASSLQGAGGELFF. CDR3 coding DNA: TGTGCCAGCAGCTTACAGGGGGCCGGCGGGGAGCTGTTTTTT. V and J are TRBV3-1 (or the pseudogene TRBV3-2) and TRBJ2-2; 9 bases align to TRBD1. With V trimmed by 5 bases and J by 7 bases, 5 bases remained unmatched. The CDR3 has 14 amino acids. Germline V CDR1 and CDR2: LGHDT, YNNKEL (reference sequence).